Included here is one TCR beta chain sequence, with context. Its antigen is still unknown. This entry belongs to a study of cytomegalovirus exposure and HLA in healthy donors. Clones were read by immunoSEQ multiplex PCR, and TCRdb kept only the in-frame ones, dropping some. Of a few hundred thousand clones in the sample, 80% to 90% are singletons; the top ten hold about 1%. Per germline, CDR1 MNHEY and CDR2 SVGAGI. V was shortened by 2 bases and J by 0 bases, with 7 bases between the two germline ends. This CDR3 region has 14 residues. The donors were members of the approximately 130-subject validation cohort (separate from the roughly 670-subject first cohort). Study findings and constraints: Cytomegalovirus status, reportedly, was diagnosed with high specificity and sensitivity by the classifier.

Sequencing input: PBMCs. The sequence was collected from a woman aged 18-29 years in good health and CMV-seronegative. This chain joins TRBV6-5 and TRBJ1-2; D not resolved. CDR3 sequence: CASSYNPANYGYTF. In nucleotides, the CDR3 is TGTGCCAGCAGTTACAATCCGGCTAACTATGGCTACACCTTC.